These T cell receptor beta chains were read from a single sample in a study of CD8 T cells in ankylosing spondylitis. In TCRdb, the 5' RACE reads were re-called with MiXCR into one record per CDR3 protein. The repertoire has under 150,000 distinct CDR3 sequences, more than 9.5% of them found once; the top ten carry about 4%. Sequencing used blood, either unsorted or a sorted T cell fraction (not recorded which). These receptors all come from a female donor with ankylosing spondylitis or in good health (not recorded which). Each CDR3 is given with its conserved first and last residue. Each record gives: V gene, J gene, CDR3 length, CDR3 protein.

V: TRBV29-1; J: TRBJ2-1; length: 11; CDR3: CSVEVGQVQFF
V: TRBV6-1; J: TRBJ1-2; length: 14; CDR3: CASSATRKLHGYTF
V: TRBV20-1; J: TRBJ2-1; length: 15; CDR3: CSAQNFGAQSYEQFF
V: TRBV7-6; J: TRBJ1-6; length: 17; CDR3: CASSLRQGRSVDSPLHF
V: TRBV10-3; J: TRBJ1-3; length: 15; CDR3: CAISDPRTAGNTIYF
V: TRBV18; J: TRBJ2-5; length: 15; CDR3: CASSGGLADQETQYF
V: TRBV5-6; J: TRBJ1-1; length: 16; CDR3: CASSSDRGRGNTEAFF
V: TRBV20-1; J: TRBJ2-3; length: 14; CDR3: CSARSGRSTDTQYF
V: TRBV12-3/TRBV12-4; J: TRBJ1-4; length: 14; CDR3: CASRQGAANEKLFF
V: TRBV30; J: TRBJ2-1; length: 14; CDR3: CAWSGSRLAAEQFF
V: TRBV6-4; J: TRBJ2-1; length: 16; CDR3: CASSPSETGEMNEQFF
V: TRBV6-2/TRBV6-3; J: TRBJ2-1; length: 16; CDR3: CASSYVGGGTLGEQFF
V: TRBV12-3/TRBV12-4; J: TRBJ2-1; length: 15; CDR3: CASSATGKRVNEQFF
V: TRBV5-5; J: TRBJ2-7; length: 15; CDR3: CASSWGYSGSWEQYF
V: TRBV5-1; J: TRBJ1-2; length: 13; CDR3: CASSLGGDYGYTF
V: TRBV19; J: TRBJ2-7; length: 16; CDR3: CASSGAVEGAYDEQYF
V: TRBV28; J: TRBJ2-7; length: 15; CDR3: CASTLVGTGTYEQYF
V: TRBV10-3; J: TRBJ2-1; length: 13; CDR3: CAISQREDNEQFF
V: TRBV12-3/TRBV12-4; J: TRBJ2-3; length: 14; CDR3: CASSKGPSTDTQYF
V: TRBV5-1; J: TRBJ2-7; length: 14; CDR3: CASSADREIYEQYF
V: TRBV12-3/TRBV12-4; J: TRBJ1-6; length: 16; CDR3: CASSPGTGGRNSPLHF
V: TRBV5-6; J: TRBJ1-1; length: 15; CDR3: CASSLGPLENTEAFF
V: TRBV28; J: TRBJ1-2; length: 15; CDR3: CASRLRGSPGYGYTF
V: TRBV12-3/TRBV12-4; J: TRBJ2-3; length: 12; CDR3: CASSFLTDTQYF
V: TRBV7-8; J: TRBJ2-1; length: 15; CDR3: CASSLETSTYNEQFF
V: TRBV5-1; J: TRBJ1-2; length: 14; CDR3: CASSLARDRGSYTF
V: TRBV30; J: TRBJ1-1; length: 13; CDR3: CAWRYGHAAEAFF
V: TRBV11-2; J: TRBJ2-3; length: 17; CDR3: CASSLGVSGGPTDTQYF
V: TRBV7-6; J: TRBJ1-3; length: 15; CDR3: CASSLETASGNTIYF
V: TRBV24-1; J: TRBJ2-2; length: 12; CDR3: CATGTGPGELFF
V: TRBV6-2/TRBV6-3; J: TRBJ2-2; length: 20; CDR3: CASGRPAKRGRDLATGELFF
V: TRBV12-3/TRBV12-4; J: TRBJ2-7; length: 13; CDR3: CASSPQRVGEQYF
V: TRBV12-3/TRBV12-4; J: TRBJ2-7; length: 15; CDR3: CASSYDRDPSYEQYF
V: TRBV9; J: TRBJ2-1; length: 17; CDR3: CASSESPLAGRDNEQFF
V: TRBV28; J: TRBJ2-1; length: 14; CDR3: CASSSYSTYNEQFF
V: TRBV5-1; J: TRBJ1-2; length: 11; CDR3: CASKSQYGYTF
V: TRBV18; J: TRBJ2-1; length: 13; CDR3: CASSPAGLDEQFF
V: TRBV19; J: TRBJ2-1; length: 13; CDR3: CASSTQGYNEQFF